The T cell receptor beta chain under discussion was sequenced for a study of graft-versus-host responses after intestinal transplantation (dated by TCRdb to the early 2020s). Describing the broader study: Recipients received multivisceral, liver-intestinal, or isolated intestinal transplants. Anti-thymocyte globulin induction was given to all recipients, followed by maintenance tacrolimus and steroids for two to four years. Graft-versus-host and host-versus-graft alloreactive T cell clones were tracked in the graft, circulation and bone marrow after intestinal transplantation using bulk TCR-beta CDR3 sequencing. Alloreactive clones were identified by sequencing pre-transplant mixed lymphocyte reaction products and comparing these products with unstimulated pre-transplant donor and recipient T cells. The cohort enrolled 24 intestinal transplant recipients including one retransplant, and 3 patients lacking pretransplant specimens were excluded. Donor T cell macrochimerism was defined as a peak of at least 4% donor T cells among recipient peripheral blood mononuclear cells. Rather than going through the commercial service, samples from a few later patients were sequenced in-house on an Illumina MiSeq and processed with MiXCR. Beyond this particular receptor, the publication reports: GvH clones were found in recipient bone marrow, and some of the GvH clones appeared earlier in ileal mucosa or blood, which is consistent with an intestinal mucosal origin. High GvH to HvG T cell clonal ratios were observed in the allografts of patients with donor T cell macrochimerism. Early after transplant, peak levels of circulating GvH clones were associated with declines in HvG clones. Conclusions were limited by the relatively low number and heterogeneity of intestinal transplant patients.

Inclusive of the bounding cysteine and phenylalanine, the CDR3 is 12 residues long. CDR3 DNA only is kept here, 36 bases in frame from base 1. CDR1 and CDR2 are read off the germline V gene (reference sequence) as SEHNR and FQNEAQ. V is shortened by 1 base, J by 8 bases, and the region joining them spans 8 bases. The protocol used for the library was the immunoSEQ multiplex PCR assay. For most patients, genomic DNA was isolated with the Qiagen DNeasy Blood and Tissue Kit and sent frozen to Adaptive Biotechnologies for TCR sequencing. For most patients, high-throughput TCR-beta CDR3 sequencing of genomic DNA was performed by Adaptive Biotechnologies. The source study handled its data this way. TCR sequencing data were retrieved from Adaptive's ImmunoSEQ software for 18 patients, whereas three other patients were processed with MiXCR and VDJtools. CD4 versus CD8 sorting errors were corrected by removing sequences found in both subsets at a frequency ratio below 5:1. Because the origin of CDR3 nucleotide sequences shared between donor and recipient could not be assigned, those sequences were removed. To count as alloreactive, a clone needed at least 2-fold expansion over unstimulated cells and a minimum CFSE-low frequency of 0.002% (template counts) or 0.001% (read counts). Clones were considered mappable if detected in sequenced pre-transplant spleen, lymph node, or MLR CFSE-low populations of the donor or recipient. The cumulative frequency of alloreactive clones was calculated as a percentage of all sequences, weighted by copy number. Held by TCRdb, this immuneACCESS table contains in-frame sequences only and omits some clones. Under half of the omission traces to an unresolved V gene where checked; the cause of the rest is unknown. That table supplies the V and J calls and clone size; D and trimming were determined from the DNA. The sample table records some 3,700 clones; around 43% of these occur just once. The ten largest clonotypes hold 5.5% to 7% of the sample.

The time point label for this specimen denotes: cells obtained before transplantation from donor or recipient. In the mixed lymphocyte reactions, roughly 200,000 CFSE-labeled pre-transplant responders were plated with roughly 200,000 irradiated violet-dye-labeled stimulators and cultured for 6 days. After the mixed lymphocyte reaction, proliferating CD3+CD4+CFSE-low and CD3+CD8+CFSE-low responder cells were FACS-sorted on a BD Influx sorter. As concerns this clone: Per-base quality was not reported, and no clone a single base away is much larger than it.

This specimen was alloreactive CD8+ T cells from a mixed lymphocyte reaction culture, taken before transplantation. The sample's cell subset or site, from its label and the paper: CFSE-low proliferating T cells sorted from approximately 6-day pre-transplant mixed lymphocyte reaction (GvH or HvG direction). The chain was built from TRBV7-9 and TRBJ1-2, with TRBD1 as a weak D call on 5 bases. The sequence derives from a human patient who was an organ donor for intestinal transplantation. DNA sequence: TGTGCCAGCAGCTTAGACAGGATAGGCTACACCTTC. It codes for CASSLDRIGYTF.